This is a list of T cell receptor beta chains from one sample in a study of T cell responses to AZD1222 COVID-19 vaccine. Libraries were prepared by immunoSEQ multiplex PCR; TCRdb keeps only in-frame clonotypes and omits some of them. The table has about 120,000 clones, 86% seen once. Sequenced here: peripheral blood, sampled 28 days after the second AZD1222 dose. The receptors were sampled from an adult who received the AZD1222 COVID-19 vaccine. Each CDR3 is given with its conserved first and last residue. A D gene is named only where the DNA matches it firmly. Clone size is not always given. Where it is, it says once, few, many or a class for expanded clones.

v_gene	abundance	len	j_gene	d_gene	CDR3aa	CDR3nt
TRBV30	-	14	TRBJ1-2	TRBD1	CAWSVGRGSGGYTF	TGTGCCTGGAGTGTAGGCAGGGGGTCCGGGGGCTACACCTTC
TRBV2	-	12	TRBJ1-4	-	CASSPDTFELFF	TGTGCCAGCAGTCCGGACACGTTTGAACTGTTTTTT
TRBV19	-	12	TRBJ1-1	TRBD1	CASSPTGRLTFF	TGTGCCAGTAGCCCGACAGGGCGGTTAACTTTCTTT
TRBV5-1	-	16	TRBJ2-3	TRBD2	CASSLGVAGVPDTQYF	TGCGCCAGCAGCTTGGGCGTAGCGGGGGTCCCAGATACGCAGTATTTT
TRBV3-1/TRBV3-2	-	16	TRBJ1-6	TRBD1	CASSNSQGQGFSPLHF	TGTGCCAGCAGCAACTCACAGGGACAGGGTTTTTCACCCCTCCACTTT
TRBV6-2/TRBV6-3	few	13	TRBJ1-2	-	CASSYSLDYGYTF	TGTGCCAGCAGTTACTCGTTAGACTATGGCTACACCTTC
TRBV24-1	-	17	TRBJ1-4	TRBD1	CATSEGQGFATNEKLFF	TGTGCCACCAGTGAAGGACAGGGCTTTGCAACTAATGAAAAACTGTTTTTT
TRBV7-2	-	16	TRBJ1-2	-	CASSLRSSRDNYGYTF	TGTGCCAGCAGTCTTAGATCGTCCAGGGATAACTATGGCTACACCTTC
TRBV7-2	-	15	TRBJ2-1	TRBD2	CASSYTGTSGGGQFF	TGTGCCAGCAGTTATACCGGGACTAGCGGGGGTGGGCAGTTCTTC
TRBV6-5	-	15	TRBJ2-5	-	CASSFSEEGGETQYF	TGTGCCAGCAGTTTCTCCGAGGAGGGGGGAGAGACCCAGTACTTC
TRBV30	-	14	TRBJ1-1	-	CAWRKRTANTEAFF	TGTGCCTGGAGGAAGAGGACAGCAAACACTGAAGCTTTCTTT
TRBV19	-	14	TRBJ1-1	TRBD1	CASSPWTGEAEAFF	TGTGCCAGTAGTCCGTGGACAGGGGAGGCTGAAGCTTTCTTT
TRBV6-6	-	13	TRBJ2-7	-	CASSSRTAYEQYF	TGTGCCAGCAGTTCGAGGACAGCCTACGAGCAGTACTTC
TRBV30	-	13	TRBJ1-6	-	CAWTGGWDSPLHF	TGTGCCTGGACGGGCGGGTGGGATTCACCCCTCCACTTT
TRBV10-3	-	15	TRBJ2-7	TRBD1	CAISRSGQGAYEQYF	TGTGCCATCAGTCGGTCGGGACAGGGGGCCTACGAGCAGTACTTC
TRBV2	-	12	TRBJ1-2	-	CASNFGVDGYTF	TGTGCCAGCAACTTTGGGGTTGATGGCTACACCTTC
TRBV7-2	-	8	TRBJ1-3	-	CASSPDGF	TGTGCCAGCAGCCCGGACGGGTTT
TRBV24-1	-	14	TRBJ1-5	-	CATSAREGGQPQHF	TGTGCCACCAGTGCCAGGGAAGGCGGTCAGCCCCAGCATTTT
TRBV4-3	-	14	TRBJ1-2	-	CASSPLSDWRGYTF	TGCGCCAGCAGCCCATTATCTGACTGGAGGGGCTACACCTTC
TRBV18	-	15	TRBJ1-2	TRBD1	CASSPGTGANYGYTF	TGTGCCAGCTCACCGGGTACAGGGGCTAACTATGGCTACACCTTC
TRBV7-6	once	13	TRBJ1-6	-	CASSLDENSPLHF	TGTGCCAGCAGCTTAGATGAGAATTCACCCCTCCACTTT
TRBV3-1/TRBV3-2	-	15	TRBJ2-1	TRBD1	CASRPTGTANNEQFF	TGTGCCAGCAGACCAACCGGGACAGCGAACAATGAGCAGTTCTTC
TRBV29-1	-	11	TRBJ2-5	-	CSGIAVETQYF	TGCAGCGGTATCGCGGTAGAGACCCAGTACTTC
TRBV12-3/TRBV12-4	few	11	TRBJ2-2	-	CASRGTGELFF	TGTGCCAGCAGAGGCACCGGGGAGCTGTTTTTT
TRBV27	-	13	TRBJ1-2	TRBD1	CASSPLTGDGYTF	TGTGCCAGCAGTCCGCTGACAGGGGATGGCTACACCTTC
TRBV5-1	-	14	TRBJ1-2	-	CASSLGTGTYGYTF	TGCGCCAGCAGCTTGGGAACAGGGACCTATGGCTACACCTTC
TRBV7-2	-	15	TRBJ1-1	-	CASSLLIWGPTEAFF	TGTGCCAGCAGCTTACTTATATGGGGGCCGACTGAAGCTTTCTTT
TRBV3-1/TRBV3-2	-	12	TRBJ1-6	-	CASTGVSSPLHF	TGTGCCAGCACCGGGGTGAGTTCACCCCTCCACTTT
TRBV11-2	-	15	TRBJ2-7	TRBD1	CASSPGTGGGYEQYF	TGTGCCAGCAGCCCCGGGACAGGGGGCGGCTACGAGCAGTACTTC
TRBV10-3	once	15	TRBJ2-7	-	CAISPGGSGYYEQYF	TGTGCCATCAGTCCCGGGGGTAGCGGCTACTACGAGCAGTACTTC
TRBV7-6	-	13	TRBJ1-2	-	CASSLSVSGGYTF	TGTGCCAGCAGCTTAAGTGTCAGTGGAGGCTACACCTTC
TRBV7-9	-	12	TRBJ1-6	-	CASSMGDSPLHF	TGTGCCAGCAGTATGGGGGATTCACCCCTCCACTTT
TRBV4-3	few	16	TRBJ2-7	TRBD2	CASSVAAGGPAYEQYF	TGCGCCAGCAGTGTAGCAGCGGGGGGGCCAGCATACGAGCAGTACTTC
TRBV2	-	15	TRBJ2-3	TRBD1	CASRGDRGWADTQYF	TGTGCCAGCCGGGGTGACAGGGGGTGGGCAGATACGCAGTATTTT
TRBV7-2	few	14	TRBJ2-1	-	CASSLDPSGREQFF	TGTGCCAGCAGCTTAGATCCCTCGGGGCGTGAGCAGTTCTTC
TRBV19	-	15	TRBJ1-1	-	CASSMTGGYGTEAFF	TGTGCCAGTAGTATGACAGGCGGATATGGCACTGAAGCTTTCTTT
TRBV19	-	14	TRBJ1-5	-	CASSLTGSNQPQHF	TGTGCCAGTAGCCTAACAGGTAGCAATCAGCCCCAGCATTTT
TRBV6-6	-	12	TRBJ2-3	-	CAGATGTDTQYF	TGTGCAGGGGCTACCGGCACAGATACGCAGTATTTT
TRBV30	-	13	TRBJ1-2	-	CAWTSLGSYGYTF	TGTGCCTGGACTAGCTTGGGGAGCTATGGCTACACCTTC
TRBV16	few	13	TRBJ2-7	-	CASSQAGTHEQYF	TGTGCCAGCAGCCAAGCAGGGACCCACGAGCAGTACTTC
TRBV15	-	15	TRBJ1-1	-	CATSRGGFENTEAFF	TGTGCCACCAGCAGAGGGGGTTTCGAGAACACTGAAGCTTTCTTT
TRBV7-2	-	16	TRBJ2-1	-	CASSLVSGFSYNEQFF	TGTGCCAGCAGCTTAGTTTCAGGCTTCTCCTACAATGAGCAGTTCTTC
TRBV9	-	13	TRBJ1-4	-	CASSKGTSEKLFF	TGTGCCAGCAGCAAAGGGACGTCTGAAAAACTGTTTTTT
TRBV24-1	-	14	TRBJ2-2	TRBD2	CATAGGQGTGELFF	TGTGCCACCGCGGGGGGGCAGGGCACCGGGGAGCTGTTTTTT
TRBV28	-	16	TRBJ2-3	TRBD2	CASSSPGGRGTDTQYF	TGTGCCAGCAGTTCGCCCGGGGGGAGAGGCACAGATACGCAGTATTTT
TRBV18	once	14	TRBJ1-2	TRBD1	CASSPPGQGGSYTF	TGTGCCAGCTCACCACCTGGACAGGGCGGGAGCTACACCTTC
TRBV18	-	14	TRBJ1-2	TRBD1	CASSQGQGADGYTF	TGTGCCAGCTCACAAGGACAGGGGGCGGATGGCTACACCTTC